The entry that follows covers one T cell receptor (beta chain) sequence. Its antigen is undetermined. The protocol was immunoSEQ multiplex PCR, while the TCRdb copy is restricted to in-frame clones and leaves out a portion. The sample lists 1.6 million or so clones, over 95% occurring once. This sample was included in a study of shared clonotypes between healthy human individuals. Study information: Donor composition was a couple of women and three men, aged 18 to 49.

This CDR3 is 16 amino acids long. Trimming left V 1 base short and J 1 base short, with 13 bases between. Germline lookup yields CDR1 KGHSH and CDR2 LQKENI. Study-wide findings and caveats: Of the naive CD4 clonotypes, roughly 5.5% were shared across a few donors.

The sample taken for sequencing was naive CD4+ T cells sorted from blood. Subset indicated: CD45RA+ positively selected. The sequence derives from a man aged 25 to 40 in good health. The chain carries TRBV18 and TRBJ1-1; D gene ambiguous. CDR3 residues: CASSPRAGTANTEAFF. In DNA form, the CDR3 reads TGTGCCAGCTCACCACGCGCCGGAACGGCGAACACTGAAGCTTTCTTT.